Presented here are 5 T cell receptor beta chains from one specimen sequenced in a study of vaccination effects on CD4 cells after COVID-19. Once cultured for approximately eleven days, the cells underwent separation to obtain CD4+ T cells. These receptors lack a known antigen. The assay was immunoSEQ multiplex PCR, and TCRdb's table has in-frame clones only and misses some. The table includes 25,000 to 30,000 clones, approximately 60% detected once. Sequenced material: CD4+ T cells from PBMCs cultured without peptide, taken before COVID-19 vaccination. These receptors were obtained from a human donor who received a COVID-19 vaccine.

CDR3 protein: CAWSTGTVSNQPQHF. CDR3 nucleotides: TGTGCCTGGAGCACCGGGACAGTTAGCAATCAGCCCCAGCATTTT. This chain connects TRBV30 to TRBJ1-5; 7 nucleotides align to TRBD1. Germline-derived CDR1 and CDR2 are GTSNPN and SVGIG (reference sequence). This CDR3 has 15 residues. The V segment lost 3 bases and the J segment 0 bases; nucleotides outside the gene matches: 5.

DNA of the CDR3: TGCGCCAGCAGCCCCGGACAGGGCTACTCTGGAAACACCATATATTTT. Protein product: CASSPGQGYSGNTIYF. The chain has TRBV5-1 and TRBJ1-3, with 8 bases aligning to TRBD1. V was clipped by 4 bases and J by 0 bases; unmatched bases: 6. The CDR3 runs to 16 residues. Germline-derived CDR1 and CDR2 are SGHRS and YFSETQ.

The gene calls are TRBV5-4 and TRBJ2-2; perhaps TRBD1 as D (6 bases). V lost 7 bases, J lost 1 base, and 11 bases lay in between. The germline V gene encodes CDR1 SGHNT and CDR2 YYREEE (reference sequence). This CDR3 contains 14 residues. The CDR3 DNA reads TGTGCCAGCTCCTGGGACATGAACACCGGGGAGCTGTTTTTT. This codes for CASSWDMNTGELFF.

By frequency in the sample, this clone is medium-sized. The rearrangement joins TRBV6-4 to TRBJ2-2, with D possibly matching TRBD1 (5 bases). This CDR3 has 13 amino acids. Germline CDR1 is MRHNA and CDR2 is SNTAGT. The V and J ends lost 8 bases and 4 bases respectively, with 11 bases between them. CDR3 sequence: CASSVTGTGELFF. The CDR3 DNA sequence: TGTGCCAGCTCTGTTACAGGCACCGGGGAGCTGTTTTTT.

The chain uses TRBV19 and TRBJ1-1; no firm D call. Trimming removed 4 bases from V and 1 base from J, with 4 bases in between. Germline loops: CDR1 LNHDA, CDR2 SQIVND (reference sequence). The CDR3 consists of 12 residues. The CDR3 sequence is CASSRKNTEAFF. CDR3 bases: TGTGCCAGTAGTAGGAAGAACACTGAAGCTTTCTTT.